This T cell receptor (beta chain) was found in a study of Ad26.COV2.S vaccination and SARS-CoV-2 variants. Study background: In the COV1001 trial, the donor was in the Ad26.COV2.S arm.

With regard to this clone: Its matching antigen is unknown.

Profiling relied on immunoSEQ multiplex PCR, and the TCRdb table lists in-frame clones only, not all of them. Here the sample spans 300,000 to 500,000 clones, about nine tenths being singletons. The CDR3 loop spans 13 amino acids. V dropped 8 bases and J dropped 8 bases, with 18 bases sitting between them. Germline CDR1 reads LNHDA; CDR2 reads SQIVND (reference sequence). Study-wide points: Reportedly, spike-specific CD8+ and CD4+ T cell responses achieved substantial breadth once vaccination had taken place.

The sample's treatment: around 19 received Ad26.COV2.S at low or high dose, single or two shots; five or six received placebo; per-sample allocation not given. Each sample was drawn 63 days after the first injection (of vaccine or placebo). Recruitment in Boston yielded a donor of adult age, 18-55 years. Source: peripheral blood, taken in a trial of Ad26.COV2.S vaccine versus placebo. This receptor was obtained from a person between 18 and 65 years old who received the Ad26.COV2.S COVID-19 vaccine or a placebo. This chain links TRBV19 with TRBJ1-2; D is unclear. For the CDR3, the DNA is TGTGCCAGTTTCCCGGGAGGCGCGTGGGGCTACACCTTC. Residues: CASFPGGAWGYTF.